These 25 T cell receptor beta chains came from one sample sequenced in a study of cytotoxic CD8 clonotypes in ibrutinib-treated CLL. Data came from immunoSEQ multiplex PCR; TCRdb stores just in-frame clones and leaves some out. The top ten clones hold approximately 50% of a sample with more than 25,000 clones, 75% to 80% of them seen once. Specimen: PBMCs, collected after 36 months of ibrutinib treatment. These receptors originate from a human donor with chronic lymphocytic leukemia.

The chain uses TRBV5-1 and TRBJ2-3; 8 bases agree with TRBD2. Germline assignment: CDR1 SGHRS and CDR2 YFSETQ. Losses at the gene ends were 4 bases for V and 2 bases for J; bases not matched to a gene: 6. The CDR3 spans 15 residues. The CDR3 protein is CASSEAGAPTDTQYF. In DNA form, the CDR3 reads TGCGCCAGCAGCGAAGCGGGGGCCCCCACAGATACGCAGTATTTT. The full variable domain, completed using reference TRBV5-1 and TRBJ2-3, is KAGVTQTPRYLIKTRGQQVTLSCSPISGHRSVSWYQQTPGQGLQFLFEYFSETQRNKGNFPGRFSGRQFSNSRSEMNVSTLELGDSALYLCASSEAGAPTDTQYFGPGTRLTVL.

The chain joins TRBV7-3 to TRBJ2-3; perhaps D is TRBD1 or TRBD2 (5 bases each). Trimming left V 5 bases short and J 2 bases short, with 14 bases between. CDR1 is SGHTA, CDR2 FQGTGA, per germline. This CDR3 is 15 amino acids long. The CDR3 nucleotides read TGTGCCAGCAGCCCGAGCGGACACACCACAGATACGCAGTATTTT. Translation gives CASSPSGHTTDTQYF.

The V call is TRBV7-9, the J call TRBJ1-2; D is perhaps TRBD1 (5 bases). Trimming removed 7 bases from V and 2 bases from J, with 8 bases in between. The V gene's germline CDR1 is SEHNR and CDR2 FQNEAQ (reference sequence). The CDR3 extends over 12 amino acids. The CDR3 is CASTTENYGYTF. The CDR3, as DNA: TGTGCCAGCACGACAGAGAACTATGGCTACACCTTC.

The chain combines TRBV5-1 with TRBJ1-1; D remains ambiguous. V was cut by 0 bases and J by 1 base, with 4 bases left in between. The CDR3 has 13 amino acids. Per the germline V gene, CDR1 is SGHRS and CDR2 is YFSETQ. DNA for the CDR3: TGCGCCAGCAGCTTGGCCCCGAACACTGAAGCTTTCTTT. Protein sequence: CASSLAPNTEAFF. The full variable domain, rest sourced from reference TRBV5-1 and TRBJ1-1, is KAGVTQTPRYLIKTRGQQVTLSCSPISGHRSVSWYQQTPGQGLQFLFEYFSETQRNKGNFPGRFSGRQFSNSRSEMNVSTLELGDSALYLCASSLAPNTEAFFGQGTRLTVV.

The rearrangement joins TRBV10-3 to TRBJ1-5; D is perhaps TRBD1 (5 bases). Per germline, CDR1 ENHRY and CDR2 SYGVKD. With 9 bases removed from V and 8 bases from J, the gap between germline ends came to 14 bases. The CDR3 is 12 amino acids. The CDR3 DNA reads TGTGCCATAGGGACGGGCCTTGAGCCCCAGCATTTT. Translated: CAIGTGLEPQHF.

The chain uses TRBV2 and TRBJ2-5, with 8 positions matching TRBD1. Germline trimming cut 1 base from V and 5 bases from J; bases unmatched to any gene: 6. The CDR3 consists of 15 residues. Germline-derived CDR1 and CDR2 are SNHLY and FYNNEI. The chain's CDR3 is CASSEGRGQEETQYF. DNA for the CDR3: TGTGCCAGCAGTGAAGGCAGGGGGCAGGAGGAGACCCAGTACTTC.

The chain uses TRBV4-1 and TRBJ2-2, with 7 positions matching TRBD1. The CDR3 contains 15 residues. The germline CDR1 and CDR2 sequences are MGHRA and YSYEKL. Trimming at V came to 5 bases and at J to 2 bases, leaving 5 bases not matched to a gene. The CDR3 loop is CASSETGYNTGELFF. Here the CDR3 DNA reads TGCGCCAGCAGCGAGACAGGGTATAACACCGGGGAGCTGTTTTTT.

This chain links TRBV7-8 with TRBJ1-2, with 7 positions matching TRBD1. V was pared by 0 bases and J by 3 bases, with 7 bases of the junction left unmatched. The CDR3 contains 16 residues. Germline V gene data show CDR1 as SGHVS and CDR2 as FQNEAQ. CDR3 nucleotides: TGTGCCAGCAGCTTAGCGGCAAACAGGGGAGACTATGGCTACACCTTC. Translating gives CASSLAANRGDYGYTF.

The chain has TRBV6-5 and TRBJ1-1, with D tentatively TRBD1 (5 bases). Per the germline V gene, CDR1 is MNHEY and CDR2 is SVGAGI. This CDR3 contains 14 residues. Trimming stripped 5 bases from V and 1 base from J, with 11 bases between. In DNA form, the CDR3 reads TGTGCCAGCAGTCAATGGACATCGAACACTGAAGCTTTCTTT. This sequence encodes CASSQWTSNTEAFF.

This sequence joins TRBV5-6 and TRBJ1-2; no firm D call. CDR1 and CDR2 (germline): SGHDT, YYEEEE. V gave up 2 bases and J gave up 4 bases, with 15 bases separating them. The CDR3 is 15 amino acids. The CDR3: CASSFNSFNSYGYTF. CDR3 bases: TGTGCCAGCAGCTTCAACAGCTTCAACTCCTATGGCTACACCTTC. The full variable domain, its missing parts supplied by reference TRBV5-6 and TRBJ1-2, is DAGVTQSPTHLIKTRGQQVTLRCSPKSGHDTVSWYQQALGQGPQFIFQYYEEEERQRGNFPDRFSGHQFPNYSSELNVNALLLGDSALYLCASSFNSFNSYGYTFGSGTRLTVV.

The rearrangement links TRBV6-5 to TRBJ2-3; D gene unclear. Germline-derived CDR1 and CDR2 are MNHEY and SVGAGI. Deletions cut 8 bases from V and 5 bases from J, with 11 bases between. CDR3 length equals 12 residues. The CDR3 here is CASGRRGDTQYF. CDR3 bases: TGTGCCAGCGGCCGGCGAGGAGATACGCAGTATTTT.

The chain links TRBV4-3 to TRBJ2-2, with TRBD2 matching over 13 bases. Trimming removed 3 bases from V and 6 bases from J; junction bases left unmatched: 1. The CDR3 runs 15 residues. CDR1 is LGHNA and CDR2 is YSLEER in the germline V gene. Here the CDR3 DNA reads TGCGCCAGCAGCCAGGGGACTAGCGGGGCCGGGGAGCTGTTTTTT. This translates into CASSQGTSGAGELFF.

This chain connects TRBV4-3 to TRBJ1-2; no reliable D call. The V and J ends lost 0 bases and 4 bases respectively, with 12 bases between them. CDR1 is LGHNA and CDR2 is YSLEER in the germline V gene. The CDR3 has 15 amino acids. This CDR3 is CASSQDQHAGYGYTF. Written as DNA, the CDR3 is TGCGCCAGCAGCCAAGATCAGCACGCGGGCTATGGCTACACCTTC.

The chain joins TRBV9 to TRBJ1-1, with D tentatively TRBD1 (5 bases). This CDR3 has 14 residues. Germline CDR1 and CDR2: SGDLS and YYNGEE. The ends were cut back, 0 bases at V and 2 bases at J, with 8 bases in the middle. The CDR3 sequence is CASSVGRGNTEAFF. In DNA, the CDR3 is TGTGCCAGCAGCGTAGGAAGGGGCAACACTGAAGCTTTCTTT. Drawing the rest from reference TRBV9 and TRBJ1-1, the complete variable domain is DSGVTQTPKHLITATGQRVTLRCSPRSGDLSVYWYQQSLDQGLQFLIQYYNGEERAKGNILERFSAQQFPDLHSELNLSSLELGDSALYFCASSVGRGNTEAFFGQGTRLTVV.

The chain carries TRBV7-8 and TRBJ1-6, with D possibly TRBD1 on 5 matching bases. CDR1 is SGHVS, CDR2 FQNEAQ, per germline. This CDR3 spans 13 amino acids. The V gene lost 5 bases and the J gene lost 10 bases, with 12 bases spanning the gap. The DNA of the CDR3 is TGTGCCAGCAGCCTCGCAGAGGGGTCACCCCTCCACTTT. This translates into CASSLAEGSPLHF.

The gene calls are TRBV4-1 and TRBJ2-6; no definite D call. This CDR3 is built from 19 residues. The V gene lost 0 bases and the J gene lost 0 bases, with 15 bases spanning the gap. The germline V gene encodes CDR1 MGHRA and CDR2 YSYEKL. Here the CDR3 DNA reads TGCGCCAGCAGCCAAGAAGGGCTGACGGTCCTCTCTGGGGCCAACGTCCTGACTTTC. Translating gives CASSQEGLTVLSGANVLTF.

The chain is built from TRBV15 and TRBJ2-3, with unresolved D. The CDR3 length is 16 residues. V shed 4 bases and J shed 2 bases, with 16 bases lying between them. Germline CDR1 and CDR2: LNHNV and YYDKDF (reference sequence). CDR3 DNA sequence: TGTGCCACCAGCACCATAAGTGAAGGGTTCACAGATACGCAGTATTTT. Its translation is CATSTISEGFTDTQYF.

For the CDR3, the DNA is TGTGCCAGCAGCTTGGGGGCCGGGGAGCTGTTTTTT. Protein product: CASSLGAGELFF. J is TRBJ2-2 and V is TRBV5-6; no reliable D call. V lost 0 bases and J lost 6, with 3 bases in between. Germline values: CDR1 SGHDT, CDR2 YYEEEE. The CDR3 consists of 12 residues.

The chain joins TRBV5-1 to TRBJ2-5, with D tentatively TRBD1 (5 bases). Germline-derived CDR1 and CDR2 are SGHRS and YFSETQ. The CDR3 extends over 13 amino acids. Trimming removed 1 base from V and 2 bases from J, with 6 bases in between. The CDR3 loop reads CASSLSGQETQYF. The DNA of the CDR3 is TGCGCCAGCAGCTTGTCAGGGCAAGAGACCCAGTACTTC.

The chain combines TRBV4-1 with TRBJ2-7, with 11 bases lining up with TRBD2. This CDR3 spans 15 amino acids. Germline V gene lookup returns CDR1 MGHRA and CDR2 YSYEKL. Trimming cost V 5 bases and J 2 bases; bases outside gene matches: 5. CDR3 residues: CASSARLAGTYEQYF. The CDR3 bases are TGCGCCAGCAGCGCCCGACTAGCGGGGACCTACGAGCAGTACTTC.

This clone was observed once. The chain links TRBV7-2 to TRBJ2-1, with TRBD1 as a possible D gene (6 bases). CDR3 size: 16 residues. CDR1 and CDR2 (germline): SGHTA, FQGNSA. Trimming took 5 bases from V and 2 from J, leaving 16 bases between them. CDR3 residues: CASSLPLGATYNEQFF. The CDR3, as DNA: TGTGCCAGCAGCCTTCCCCTGGGGGCGACCTACAATGAGCAGTTCTTC. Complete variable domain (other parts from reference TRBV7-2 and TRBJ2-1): GAGVSQSPSNKVTEKGKDVELRCDPISGHTALYWYRQSLGQGLEFLIYFQGNSAPDKSGLPSDRFSAERTGGSVSTLTIQRTQQEDSAVYLCASSLPLGATYNEQFFGPGTRLTVL.

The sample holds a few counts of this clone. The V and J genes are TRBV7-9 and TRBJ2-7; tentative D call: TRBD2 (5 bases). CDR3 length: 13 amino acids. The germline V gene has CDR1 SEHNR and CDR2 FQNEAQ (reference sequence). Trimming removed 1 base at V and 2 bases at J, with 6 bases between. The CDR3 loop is CASSLVGAYEQYF. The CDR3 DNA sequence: TGTGCCAGCAGCTTAGTCGGGGCCTACGAGCAGTACTTC.

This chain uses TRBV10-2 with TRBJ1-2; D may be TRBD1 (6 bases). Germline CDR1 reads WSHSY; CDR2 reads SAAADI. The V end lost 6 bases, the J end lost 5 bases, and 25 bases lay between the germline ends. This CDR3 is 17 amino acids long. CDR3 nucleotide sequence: TGCGCCAGCAGCGCAGATTCGACAGGCTCCCTCGGATATGGCTACACCTTC. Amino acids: CASSADSTGSLGYGYTF.

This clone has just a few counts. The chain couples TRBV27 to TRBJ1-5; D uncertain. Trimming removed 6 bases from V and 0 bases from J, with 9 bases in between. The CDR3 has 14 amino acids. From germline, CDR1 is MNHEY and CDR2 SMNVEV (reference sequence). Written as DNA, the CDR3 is TGTGCCAGCAGCCCCACTTATAGCAATCAGCCCCAGCATTTT. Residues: CASSPTYSNQPQHF.

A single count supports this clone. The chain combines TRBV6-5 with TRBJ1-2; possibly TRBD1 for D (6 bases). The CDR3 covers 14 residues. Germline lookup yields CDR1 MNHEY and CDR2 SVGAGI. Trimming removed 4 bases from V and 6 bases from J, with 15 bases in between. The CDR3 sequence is CASSWGEGGHGYTF. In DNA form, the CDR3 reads TGTGCCAGCAGTTGGGGCGAGGGGGGGCATGGCTACACCTTC.